This TCR beta chain was identified in a study of cytomegalovirus exposure and HLA in healthy donors. The CDR3 extends over 17 amino acids. This clone appeared a few times. PCR used 60 Vbeta primers and 13 Jbeta primers. Sequencing used immunoSEQ multiplex PCR; TCRdb keeps in-frame clones, though not all of them. This sample has 100,000 to 150,000 clones, with around 78% found just once. The clonotype originates from a man aged 35 to 55 in good health and CMV-seronegative. The chain links TRBV21-1 to TRBJ2-5; the table names TRBD1, a call not compared with the DNA. The DNA matches TRBJ2-7 better at its end, which makes the J call doubtful. TRBV21-1 is noted as a pseudogene. Input material: PBMCs. For the CDR3, the DNA is TGTGCCAGCAGCATTCCCTTTATGACAGGGTTGTTCTACGAGCAGTACTTC. This encodes CASSIPFMTGLFYEQYF.